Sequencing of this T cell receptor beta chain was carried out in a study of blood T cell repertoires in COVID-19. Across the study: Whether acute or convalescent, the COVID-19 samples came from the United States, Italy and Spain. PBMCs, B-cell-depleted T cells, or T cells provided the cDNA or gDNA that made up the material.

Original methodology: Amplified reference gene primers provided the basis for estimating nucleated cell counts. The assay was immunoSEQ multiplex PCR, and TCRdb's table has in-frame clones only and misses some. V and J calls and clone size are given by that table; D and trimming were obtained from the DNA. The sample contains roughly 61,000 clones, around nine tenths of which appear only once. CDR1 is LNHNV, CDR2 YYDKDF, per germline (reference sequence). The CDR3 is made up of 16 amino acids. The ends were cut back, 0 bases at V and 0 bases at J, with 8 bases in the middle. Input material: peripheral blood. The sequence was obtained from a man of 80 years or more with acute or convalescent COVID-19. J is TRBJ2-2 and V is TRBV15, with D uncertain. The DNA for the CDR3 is TGTGCCACCAGCAGAGATCTTTTAGCGAACACCGGGGAGCTGTTTTTT. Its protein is CATSRDLLANTGELFF. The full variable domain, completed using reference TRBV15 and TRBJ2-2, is DAMVIQNPRYQVTQFGKPVTLSCSQTLNHNVMYWYQQKSSQAPKLLFHYYDKDFNNEADTPDNFQSRRPNTSFCFLDIRSPGLGDTAMYLCATSRDLLANTGELFFGEGSRLTVL.